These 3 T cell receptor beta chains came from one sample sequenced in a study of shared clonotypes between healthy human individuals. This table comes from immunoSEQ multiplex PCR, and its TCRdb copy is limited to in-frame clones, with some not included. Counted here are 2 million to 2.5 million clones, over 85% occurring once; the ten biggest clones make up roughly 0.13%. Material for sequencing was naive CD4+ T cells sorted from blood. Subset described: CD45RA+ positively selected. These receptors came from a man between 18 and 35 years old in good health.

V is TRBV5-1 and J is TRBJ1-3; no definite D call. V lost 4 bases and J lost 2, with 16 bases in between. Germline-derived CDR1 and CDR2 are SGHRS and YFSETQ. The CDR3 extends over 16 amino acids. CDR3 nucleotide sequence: TGCGCCAGCAGCCTTGACCCGACAAGCCCTGGAAACACCATATATTTT. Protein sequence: CASSLDPTSPGNTIYF.

CDR3 nucleotides: TGTGCCAGCACCCGAGTGGGCGAAAAACTGTTTTTT. Protein sequence: CASTRVGEKLFF. The genes are TRBV7-2 and TRBJ1-4; D not certain. Germline lookup yields CDR1 SGHTA and CDR2 FQGNSA. Trimming took 7 bases from V and 8 from J, leaving 11 bases between them. The CDR3 sequence is 12 residues long.

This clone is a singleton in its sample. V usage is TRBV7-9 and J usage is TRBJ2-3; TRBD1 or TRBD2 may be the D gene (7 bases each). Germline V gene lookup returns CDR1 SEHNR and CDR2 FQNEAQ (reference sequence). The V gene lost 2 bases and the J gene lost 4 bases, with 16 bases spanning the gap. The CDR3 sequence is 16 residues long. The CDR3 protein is CASSLLQGGRADTQYF. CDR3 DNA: TGTGCCAGCAGCTTACTCCAGGGGGGGAGAGCAGATACGCAGTATTTT.